Shown below are 7 T cell receptor beta chains from a single sample sequenced in a study of cytomegalovirus exposure and HLA in healthy donors. With 60 Vbeta and 13 Jbeta primers, the PCR was carried out. Libraries were prepared by immunoSEQ multiplex PCR; TCRdb keeps only in-frame clonotypes and omits some of them. The sample carries about 130,000 clones, less than 90% recorded once. Sequenced input: PBMCs. These TCRs come from a man younger than 35 in good health and CMV-seropositive.

The rearrangement joins TRBV9 to TRBJ1-1; 9 bases line up with TRBD1. The CDR3 extends over 17 amino acids. V lost 0 bases and J lost 4; bases outside the gene matches: 10. Germline lookup yields CDR1 SGDLS and CDR2 YYNGEE. The CDR3 DNA reads TGTGCCAGCAGCGTAGGGACGGACAGGGGTAGATTCACTGAAGCTTTCTTT. This translates into CASSVGTDRGRFTEAFF.

This clone was seen a handful of times. The rearrangement uses TRBV4-1 and TRBJ2-5; D is uncertain. Germline values: CDR1 MGHRA, CDR2 YSYEKL. The CDR3 runs to 13 residues. V lost 0 bases to trimming and J lost 4 bases, with 6 bases between them. The DNA for the CDR3 is TGCGCCAGCAGCCAAGACCACGGAGAGACCCAGTACTTC. Amino acid sequence: CASSQDHGETQYF.

The gene calls are TRBV9 and TRBJ2-3; D unresolved. Between the trimmed V and J ends, which lost 0 bases and 0 bases, there was a span of 11 bases. Germline CDR1 SGDLS, CDR2 YYNGEE. There are 16 residues in the CDR3. CDR3 loop: CASSVGQTSSTDTQYF. The CDR3 bases are TGTGCCAGCAGCGTAGGACAAACCTCTAGCACAGATACGCAGTATTTT.

The J gene is TRBJ1-1, the V gene TRBV6-1; perhaps TRBD1 as D (5 bases). CDR3 length equals 14 residues. The germline V gene encodes CDR1 MNHNS and CDR2 SASEGT. V lost 4 bases, J lost 0 bases, and 9 bases lay in between. The CDR3 sequence: CASSGDSMNTEAFF. CDR3 in DNA: TGTGCCAGCAGTGGGGACTCAATGAACACTGAAGCTTTCTTT.

The rearrangement uses TRBV19 and TRBJ1-1; TRBD1 might be the D (5 bases). With 1 base removed from V and 4 bases from J, the gap between germline ends came to 10 bases. This CDR3 is built from 14 residues. In germline, CDR1 is LNHDA, CDR2 SQIVND (reference sequence). CDR3 in amino acids: CASSIGQGSTEAFF. CDR3 nucleotides: TGTGCCAGTAGTATAGGGCAGGGAAGCACTGAAGCTTTCTTT. The full variable domain, completed using reference TRBV19 and TRBJ1-1, is DGGITQSPKYLFRKEGQNVTLSCEQNLNHDAMYWYRQDPGQGLRLIYYSQIVNDFQKGDIAEGYSVSREKKESFPLTVTSAQKNPTAFYLCASSIGQGSTEAFFGQGTRLTVV.

This clone was seen a few times. V usage is TRBV29-1 and J usage is TRBJ1-2; 7 bases fit TRBD1. Germline V gene lookup returns CDR1 SQVTM and CDR2 ANQGSEA. The CDR3 is 12 residues long. After removal of 3 bases from V and 4 bases from J, the junction contained 2 bases not matched to a gene. CDR3: CSVEGDSYGYTF. The CDR3, as DNA: TGCAGCGTTGAGGGGGACAGCTATGGCTACACCTTC.

The V gene is TRBV5-6, the J gene TRBJ1-1; 8 positions match TRBD1. Germline CDR1 is SGHDT and CDR2 is YYEEEE. Trimming took 1 base from V and 8 from J; bases not matched to a gene: 10. The CDR3 runs to 15 residues. Here the CDR3 DNA reads TGTGCCAGCAGCTTGTCGGACAGGGAAATAACGGAAGCTTTCTTT. It translates to CASSLSDREITEAFF.